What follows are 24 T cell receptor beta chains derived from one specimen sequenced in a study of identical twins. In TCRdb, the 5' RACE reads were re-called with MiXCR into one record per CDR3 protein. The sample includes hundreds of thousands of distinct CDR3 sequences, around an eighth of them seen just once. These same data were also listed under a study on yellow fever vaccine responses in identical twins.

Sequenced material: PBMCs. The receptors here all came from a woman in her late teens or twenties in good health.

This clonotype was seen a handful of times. The CDR3 is CSVLVETGANVLTF. Here the CDR3 DNA reads TGCAGCGTTCTGGTAGAAACCGGGGCCAACGTCCTGACTTTC. The V gene is TRBV29-1, the J gene TRBJ2-6; D ambiguous. The V gene's germline CDR1 is SQVTM and CDR2 ANQGSEA. The CDR3 sequence is 14 residues long. The ends were cut back, 5 bases at V and 4 bases at J, with 12 bases in the middle. The complete variable domain, with remaining parts taken from reference TRBV29-1 and TRBJ2-6, reads SAVISQKPSRDICQRGTSLTIQCQVDSQVTMMFWYRQQPGQSLTLIATANQGSEATYESGFVIDKFPISRPNLTFSTLTVSNMSPEDSSIYLCSVLVETGANVLTFGAGSRLTVL.

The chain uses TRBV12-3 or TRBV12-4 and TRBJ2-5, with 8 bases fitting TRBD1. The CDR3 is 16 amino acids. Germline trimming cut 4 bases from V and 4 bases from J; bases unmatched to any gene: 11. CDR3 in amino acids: CASSSRQGMLRETQYF. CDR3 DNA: TGTGCCAGCAGTTCTCGACAGGGGATGTTGAGAGAGACCCAGTACTTC.

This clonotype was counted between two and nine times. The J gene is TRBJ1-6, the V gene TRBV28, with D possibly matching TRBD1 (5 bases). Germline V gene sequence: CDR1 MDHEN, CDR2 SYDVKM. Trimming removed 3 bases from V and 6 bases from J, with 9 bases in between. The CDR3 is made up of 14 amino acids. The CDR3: CASSFWQGNSPLHF. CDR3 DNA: TGTGCCAGCAGTTTTTGGCAGGGTAATTCACCCCTCCACTTT.

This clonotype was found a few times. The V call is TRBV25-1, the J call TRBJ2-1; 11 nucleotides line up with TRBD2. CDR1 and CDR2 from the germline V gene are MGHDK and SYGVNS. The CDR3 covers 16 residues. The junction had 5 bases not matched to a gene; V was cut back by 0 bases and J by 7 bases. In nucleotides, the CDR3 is TGTGCCAGCAGTGAATATACTAGCGGGAGAGAGAATGAGCAGTTCTTC. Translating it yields CASSEYTSGRENEQFF.

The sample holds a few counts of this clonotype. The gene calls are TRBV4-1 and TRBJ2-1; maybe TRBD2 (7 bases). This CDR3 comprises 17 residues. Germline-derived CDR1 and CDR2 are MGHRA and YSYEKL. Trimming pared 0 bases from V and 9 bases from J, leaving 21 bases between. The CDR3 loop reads CASSQDLGLLKGGEQFF. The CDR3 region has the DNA TGCGCCAGCAGCCAAGATCTGGGACTACTTAAGGGGGGTGAGCAGTTCTTC.

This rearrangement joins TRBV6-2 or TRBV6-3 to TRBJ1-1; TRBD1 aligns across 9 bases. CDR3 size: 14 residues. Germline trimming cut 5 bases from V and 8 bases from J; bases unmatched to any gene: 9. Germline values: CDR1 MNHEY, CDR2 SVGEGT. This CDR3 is CASSDYRGRKEAFF. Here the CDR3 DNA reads TGTGCCAGCAGTGACTACAGGGGGCGAAAGGAAGCTTTCTTT.

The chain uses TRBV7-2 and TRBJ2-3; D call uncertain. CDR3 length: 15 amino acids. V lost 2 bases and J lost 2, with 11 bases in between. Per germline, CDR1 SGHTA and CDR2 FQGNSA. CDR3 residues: CASSLLAPPTDTQYF. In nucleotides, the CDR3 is TGTGCCAGCAGCTTACTGGCCCCCCCCACAGATACGCAGTATTTT.

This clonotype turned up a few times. CDR3 loop: CASPSGGPSYEQYV. The CDR3 nucleotides read TGTGCCAGCCCTAGCGGGGGGCCCTCCTACGAGCAGTACGTC. The chain has TRBV2 and TRBJ2-7; 11 bases are a match to TRBD2. There are 14 residues in the CDR3. Germline V gene lookup returns CDR1 SNHLY and CDR2 FYNNEI. Germline trimming cut 8 bases from V and 0 bases from J; bases unmatched to any gene: 3.

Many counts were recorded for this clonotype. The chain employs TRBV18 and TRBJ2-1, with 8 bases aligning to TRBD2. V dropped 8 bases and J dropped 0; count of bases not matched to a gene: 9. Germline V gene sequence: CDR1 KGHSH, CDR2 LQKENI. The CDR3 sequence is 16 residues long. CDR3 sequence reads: CASSPPGGSSYNEQFF. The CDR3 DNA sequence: TGTGCCAGCAGCCCACCGGGGGGGAGCTCCTACAATGAGCAGTTCTTC.

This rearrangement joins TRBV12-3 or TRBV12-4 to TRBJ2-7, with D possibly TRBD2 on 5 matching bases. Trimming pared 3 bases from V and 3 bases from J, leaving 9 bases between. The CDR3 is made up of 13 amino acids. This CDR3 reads CASSFTGIYEQYF. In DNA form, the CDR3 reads TGTGCCAGCAGTTTTACGGGGATCTACGAGCAGTACTTC.

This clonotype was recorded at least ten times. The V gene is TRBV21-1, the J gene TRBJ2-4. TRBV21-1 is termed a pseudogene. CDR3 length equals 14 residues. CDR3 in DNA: TGTGCCAGCAGCTTCAAGATAGCCAAAAACATTCAGTACTTC. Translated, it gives CASSFKIAKNIQYF.

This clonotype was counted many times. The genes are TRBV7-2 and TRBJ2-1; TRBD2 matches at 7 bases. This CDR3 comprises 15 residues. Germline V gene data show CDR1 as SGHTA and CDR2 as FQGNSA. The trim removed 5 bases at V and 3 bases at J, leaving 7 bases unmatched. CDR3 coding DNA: TGTGCCAGCAGCACCAGCGGGACTCTCTACAATGAGCAGTTCTTC. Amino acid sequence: CASSTSGTLYNEQFF.

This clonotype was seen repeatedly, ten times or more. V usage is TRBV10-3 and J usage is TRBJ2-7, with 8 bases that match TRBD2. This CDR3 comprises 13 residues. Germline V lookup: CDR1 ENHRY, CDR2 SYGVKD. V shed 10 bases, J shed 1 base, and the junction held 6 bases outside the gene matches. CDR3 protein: CATTIAGSYEQYF. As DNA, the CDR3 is TGTGCCACTACGATAGCGGGATCCTACGAGCAGTACTTC.

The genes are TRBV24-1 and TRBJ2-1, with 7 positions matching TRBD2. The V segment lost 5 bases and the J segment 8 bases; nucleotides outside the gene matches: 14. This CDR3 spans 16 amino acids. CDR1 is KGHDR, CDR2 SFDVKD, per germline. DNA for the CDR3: TGTGCCACCAGTGCCGGGGGGAGGCCCTGGACGTATGAGCAGTTCTTC. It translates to CATSAGGRPWTYEQFF.

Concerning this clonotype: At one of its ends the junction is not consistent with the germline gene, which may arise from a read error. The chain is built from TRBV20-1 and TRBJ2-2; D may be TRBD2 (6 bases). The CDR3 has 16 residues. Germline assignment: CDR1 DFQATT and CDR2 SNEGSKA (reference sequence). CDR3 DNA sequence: TGCAGTGCTAGAGATCTCGAGGCGGGAAACATCGGGGAGCTGTTTTTT. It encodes CSARDLEAGNIGELFF.

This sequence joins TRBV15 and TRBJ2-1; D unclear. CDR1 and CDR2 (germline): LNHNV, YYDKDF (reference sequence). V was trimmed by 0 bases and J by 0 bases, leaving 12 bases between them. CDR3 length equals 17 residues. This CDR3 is CATSRDSLGSSYNEQFF. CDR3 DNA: TGTGCCACCAGCAGAGATTCCCTGGGTAGCTCCTACAATGAGCAGTTCTTC.

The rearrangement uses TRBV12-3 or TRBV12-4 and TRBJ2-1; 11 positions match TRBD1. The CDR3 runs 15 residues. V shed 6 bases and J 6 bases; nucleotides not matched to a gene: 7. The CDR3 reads CASSKTGTGGNEQFF. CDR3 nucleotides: TGTGCCAGCAGCAAGACCGGGACAGGGGGCAATGAGCAGTTCTTC.

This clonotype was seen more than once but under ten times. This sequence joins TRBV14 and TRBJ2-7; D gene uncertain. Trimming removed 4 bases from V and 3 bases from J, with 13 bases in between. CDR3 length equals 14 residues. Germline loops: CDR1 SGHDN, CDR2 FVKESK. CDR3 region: CASSPSTVFYEQYV. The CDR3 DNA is TGTGCCAGCAGCCCTTCGACGGTTTTCTACGAGCAGTACGTC.

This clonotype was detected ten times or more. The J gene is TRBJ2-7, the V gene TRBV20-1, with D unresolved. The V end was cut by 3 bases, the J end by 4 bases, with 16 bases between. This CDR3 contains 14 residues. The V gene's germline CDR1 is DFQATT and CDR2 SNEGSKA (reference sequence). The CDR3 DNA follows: TGCAGTGCTAGCCCGTTGGGCGTGGTGTACGAGCAGTACTTC. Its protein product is CSASPLGVVYEQYF.

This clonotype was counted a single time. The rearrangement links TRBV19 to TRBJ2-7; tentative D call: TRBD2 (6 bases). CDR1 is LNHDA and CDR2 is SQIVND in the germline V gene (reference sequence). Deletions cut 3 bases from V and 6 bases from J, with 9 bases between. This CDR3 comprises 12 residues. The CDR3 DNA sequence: TGTGCCAGTAGTATTTGGGGAGGCGAGCAGTACTTC. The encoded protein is CASSIWGGEQYF.

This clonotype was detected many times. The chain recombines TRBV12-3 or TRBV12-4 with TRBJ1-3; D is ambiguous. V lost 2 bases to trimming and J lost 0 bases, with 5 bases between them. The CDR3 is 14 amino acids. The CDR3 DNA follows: TGTGCCAGCAGTTTAAAAAGCTCTGGAAACACCATATATTTT. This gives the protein CASSLKSSGNTIYF.

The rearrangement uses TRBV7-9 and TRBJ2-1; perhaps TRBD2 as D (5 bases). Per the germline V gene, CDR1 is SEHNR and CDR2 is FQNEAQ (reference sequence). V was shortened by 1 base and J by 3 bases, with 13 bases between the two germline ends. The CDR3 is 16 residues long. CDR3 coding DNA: TGTGCCAGCAGCTTAGTTGGACTCCGAAACTACAATGAGCAGTTCTTC. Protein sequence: CASSLVGLRNYNEQFF.

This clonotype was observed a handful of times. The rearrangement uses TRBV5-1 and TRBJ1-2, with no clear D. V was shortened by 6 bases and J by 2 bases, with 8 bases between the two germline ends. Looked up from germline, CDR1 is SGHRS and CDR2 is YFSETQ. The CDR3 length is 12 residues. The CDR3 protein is CASKGNNYGYTF. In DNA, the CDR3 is TGCGCCAGCAAGGGTAACAACTATGGCTACACCTTC.

CDR3 sequence: CASTGIYEQYV. In DNA, the CDR3 is TGTGCCAGCACGGGGATCTACGAGCAGTACGTC. This sequence joins TRBV2 and TRBJ2-7; D is perhaps TRBD2 (5 bases). The CDR3 is 11 amino acids. Trimming shortened V by 7 bases and J by 3 bases, and 7 bases separated the two germline ends. Germline V CDR1 and CDR2: SNHLY, FYNNEI.